This T cell receptor (beta chain) was retrieved from a study of shared clonotypes between healthy human individuals. Across the whole study: The plates for each donor numbered three CD4 naive, three CD4 memory, two CD8 naive and one CD8 memory.

Germline V CDR1 and CDR2: SNHLY, FYNNEI. V lost 6 bases and J lost 3, with 12 bases in between. The CDR3 loop spans 13 amino acids. Clones were read by immunoSEQ multiplex PCR, and TCRdb kept only the in-frame ones, dropping some. The sample carries 1.6 million or so clones, about 98.5% recorded once. This clone was recorded once. The specimen sequenced was naive CD4+ T cells sorted from blood. Stated subset: CD45RA+ positively selected. This chain joins TRBV2 and TRBJ2-7, with D unresolved. The TCR originated in a man aged 30 to 39 in good health. The CDR3 loop is CASRTLMVYEQYF. DNA for the CDR3: TGTGCCAGCAGGACATTGATGGTCTACGAGCAGTACTTC. The variable domain in full, with the rest retrieved from reference TRBV2 and TRBJ2-7, is EPEVTQTPSHQVTQMGQEVILRCVPISNHLYFYWYRQILGQKVEFLVSFYNNEISEKSEIFDDQFSVERPDGSNFTLKIRSTKLEDSAMYFCASRTLMVYEQYFGPGTRLTVT.